This T cell receptor beta chain was recorded in a study of T cells in Graves' hyperthyroidism and ophthalmopathy. Findings and caveats of the study: Stable hyperthyroidism and ophthalmopathy were separated using 13 V-J signatures. Ophthalmopathy was identified by the model a median 6.5 months ahead of onset.

Newly diagnosed hyperthyroidism, duration under 2 months, in patients aged 18 to 65. Patients showing uncontrolled infection, other autoimmune disease, pregnancy or lactation were ineligible. There were TCR beta CDR3 regions amplified from RNA transcripts. Carried out on the TCR CDR3, a first-round RT-PCR used the HTBI primer set. A single record per CDR3 protein comes from TCRdb applying MiXCR to the multiplex PCR reads. The sample has hundreds of thousands of distinct CDR3 sequences; roughly a third are singletons. The CDR3 sequence is 14 residues long. Germline trimming cut 2 bases from V and 7 bases from J; bases unmatched to any gene: 5. Per the germline V gene, CDR1 is LNHDA and CDR2 is SQIVND (reference sequence). This clonotype was counted between two and nine times. The antigen remains undetermined.

The sequence was obtained from a woman in her 40s with Graves' hyperthyroidism. The genes are TRBV19 and TRBJ1-5, with 7 bases that match TRBD1. Input material: blood. The DNA of the CDR3 is TGTGCCAGTAGTATAACCACAGGGGACCAGCCCCAGCATTTT. This encodes CASSITTGDQPQHF.